A selection of T cell receptor beta chains follows, all from one sample in a study of vaccination and CD4 T cells after COVID-19. No antigen has been identified for these receptors. TCRdb recomputed calls from the PCR reads with MiXCR, one row per CDR3 protein. The data show around 7,000 distinct CDR3 sequences, around two fifths seen once. Sequencing was carried out using CD4+ T cells from blood, cultured in vitro. The receptor source for this set is a human donor in good health. CDR3s leave out the opening cysteine and the closing phenylalanine or tryptophan. A D gene is named only where the DNA matches it firmly.

D gene: .
J gene: TRBJ1-5
V gene: TRBV6-1
CDR3 protein: ASSERERTDSNQPQH

D gene: .
J gene: TRBJ1-4
V gene: TRBV20-1
CDR3 protein: SASGGGNEKLF

D gene: .
J gene: TRBJ2-3
V gene: TRBV20-1
CDR3 protein: SAIRNADTQY

D gene: .
J gene: TRBJ2-7
V gene: TRBV15
CDR3 protein: ATSRELSRYEQY

D gene: .
J gene: TRBJ1-1
V gene: TRBV12-3/TRBV12-4
CDR3 protein: ASTRRGEAF

D gene: .
J gene: TRBJ1-2
V gene: TRBV4-2
CDR3 protein: ASSQDRASWGGYT

D gene: .
J gene: TRBJ1-1
V gene: TRBV2
CDR3 protein: ASSVREETEAF

D gene: .
J gene: TRBJ1-2
V gene: TRBV19
CDR3 protein: ASSIDRRQTYGYT

D gene: .
J gene: TRBJ1-2
V gene: TRBV20-1
CDR3 protein: SASGGPEVYGYT

D gene: .
J gene: TRBJ2-3
V gene: TRBV6-1
CDR3 protein: ASSPAATDTQY

D gene: TRBD1
J gene: TRBJ1-1
V gene: TRBV18
CDR3 protein: ASSPGQDSEAF

D gene: .
J gene: TRBJ1-5
V gene: TRBV14
CDR3 protein: ASSPNSGQPQH

D gene: .
J gene: TRBJ2-7
V gene: TRBV6-5
CDR3 protein: ASSSTSIYEQY

D gene: TRBD1
J gene: TRBJ1-2
V gene: TRBV6-1
CDR3 protein: ASSGSGTGFGGPYGYT

D gene: .
J gene: TRBJ1-2
V gene: TRBV5-8
CDR3 protein: ASSSPAAPGSYT

D gene: .
J gene: TRBJ1-1
V gene: TRBV11-2
CDR3 protein: ASSLDRAEAF

D gene: .
J gene: TRBJ2-1
V gene: TRBV19
CDR3 protein: ASSNPGQRRNEQF

D gene: .
J gene: TRBJ2-7
V gene: TRBV5-8
CDR3 protein: ASSQPRRRITGYEQY

D gene: .
J gene: TRBJ2-2
V gene: TRBV11-1
CDR3 protein: ASSSVGLMAGELF

D gene: TRBD2
J gene: TRBJ2-5
V gene: TRBV2
CDR3 protein: ASTTSGLAGETQY

D gene: TRBD2
J gene: TRBJ2-1
V gene: TRBV6-1
CDR3 protein: ASAGGIINEQF

D gene: .
J gene: TRBJ1-1
V gene: TRBV20-1
CDR3 protein: SARVGADTEAF

D gene: .
J gene: TRBJ1-5
V gene: TRBV20-1
CDR3 protein: SAGRGDQPQH

D gene: .
J gene: TRBJ2-4
V gene: TRBV10-1
CDR3 protein: ASSDRADIQY

D gene: TRBD2
J gene: TRBJ2-1
V gene: TRBV9
CDR3 protein: ASSVAAGGYNEQF

D gene: .
J gene: TRBJ1-1
V gene: TRBV7-8
CDR3 protein: ASSLVNSGEAF

D gene: TRBD1
J gene: TRBJ2-7
V gene: TRBV18
CDR3 protein: ASSSGQEYEQY

D gene: TRBD2
J gene: TRBJ2-2
V gene: TRBV6-4
CDR3 protein: ASSAGGTDTGELF

D gene: .
J gene: TRBJ1-1
V gene: TRBV6-1
CDR3 protein: ASFPRRQHTEAF

D gene: TRBD1
J gene: TRBJ1-2
V gene: TRBV9
CDR3 protein: ASSVGDRGRYGYT

D gene: .
J gene: TRBJ1-2
V gene: TRBV25-1
CDR3 protein: ASSRVGYGYT

D gene: .
J gene: TRBJ2-5
V gene: TRBV19
CDR3 protein: ASSIDLAVLGETQY

D gene: .
J gene: TRBJ2-7
V gene: TRBV10-2
CDR3 protein: ASSAGWEQY

D gene: .
J gene: TRBJ1-1
V gene: TRBV7-8
CDR3 protein: ASSSATRGLNTEAF

D gene: .
J gene: TRBJ1-5
V gene: TRBV6-1
CDR3 protein: ASSRGADTRQPQH

D gene: TRBD2
J gene: TRBJ2-1
V gene: TRBV6-5
CDR3 protein: ASSYTARGAGNEQF

D gene: .
J gene: TRBJ1-2
V gene: TRBV30
CDR3 protein: AWTSYSGGGYT

D gene: .
J gene: TRBJ1-6
V gene: TRBV6-1
CDR3 protein: ASWGDTVGPLH

D gene: TRBD2
J gene: TRBJ2-3
V gene: TRBV20-1
CDR3 protein: SADLAGMADTQY

D gene: .
J gene: TRBJ1-1
V gene: TRBV6-1
CDR3 protein: ASRMNRNTEAF

D gene: .
J gene: TRBJ1-2
V gene: TRBV20-1
CDR3 protein: SAKATRLNYGYT

D gene: TRBD2
J gene: TRBJ2-7
V gene: TRBV6-5
CDR3 protein: ASSYEAGGSEQY

D gene: .
J gene: TRBJ2-1
V gene: TRBV7-3
CDR3 protein: ASSLVPVQYNEQF

D gene: .
J gene: TRBJ1-1
V gene: TRBV20-1
CDR3 protein: SARDPASDELEAF

D gene: .
J gene: TRBJ1-1
V gene: TRBV6-1
CDR3 protein: ASSRTENTEAF

D gene: .
J gene: TRBJ2-7
V gene: TRBV6-1
CDR3 protein: ASSTGTLEQY

D gene: .
J gene: TRBJ1-3
V gene: TRBV6-1
CDR3 protein: ASTPSGNTIY

D gene: .
J gene: TRBJ1-5
V gene: TRBV2
CDR3 protein: ASTGDRINQPQH

D gene: .
J gene: TRBJ1-1
V gene: TRBV6-1
CDR3 protein: ASRTNQGLWGAF

D gene: TRBD1
J gene: TRBJ1-2
V gene: TRBV6-1
CDR3 protein: ASRSQGAPYGYT

D gene: TRBD1
J gene: TRBJ1-1
V gene: TRBV4-2
CDR3 protein: ASSQDPRGTEAF

D gene: .
J gene: TRBJ1-2
V gene: TRBV9
CDR3 protein: ASSVEYGYT